This T cell receptor beta chain appears in the sequencing data of a study of identical twins. Broader study findings: Analyses of zero insertions could be partly confounded by invariant MAIT and iNKT cells.

In its sample, this clonotype was seen a few times. The target antigen is unknown. CDR3 length equals 12 residues. In germline, CDR1 is DFQATT, CDR2 SNEGSKA (reference sequence). Germline trimming cut 5 bases from V and 6 bases from J; bases unmatched to any gene: 3. TCRdb reprocessed the 5' RACE reads via MiXCR and lists one record per CDR3 protein. This sample yields 200,000 to 300,000 distinct CDR3 sequences, of which 10% to 13% are seen a single time; less than 12% belongs to the top ten. This receptor was taken from a man aged 50 or older in good health. The chain joins TRBV20-1 to TRBJ2-2, with 7 bases fitting TRBD2. What was sequenced was memory T cells sorted from blood. The CDR3 DNA reads TGCAGTGCTCTCCGGGGGGCCGGGGAGCTGTTTTTT. Residues: CSALRGAGELFF.